Included here is one T cell receptor (beta chain) sequence, with context. The target antigen is unknown. Profiled with immunoSEQ multiplex PCR; TCRdb holds only in-frame clones, not every one. Counted here are about 95,000 clones, about four fifths occurring once; the ten biggest clones make up 0.65% to 0.9%. The entry originates in a study of radiotherapy plus CTLA-4 blockade in lung cancer. Study overall: Patients showed objective responses in approximately 17% of cases and disease control in roughly 34%. Findings and caveats of the study: Clones of tumor-derived TCRs expanded in blood after radiotherapy plus ipilimumab. With interferon-beta, early dynamics of blood T cell clones were reported to best predict response.

The V and J ends lost 8 bases and 5 bases, in that order; junction bases with no gene match: 16. This CDR3 region has 16 residues. Sequences were derived from peripheral blood, sampled from a patient treated with radiotherapy plus ipilimumab. The origin of this receptor is a human donor with non-small cell lung cancer who had stable disease on radiotherapy plus ipilimumab. The chain employs TRBV23-1 and TRBJ2-5; 8 bases match TRBD1. TRBV23-1 is filed as an ORF, its function uncertain. This CDR3 reads CASLTGTGVFFETQYF. CDR3 bases: TGCGCCAGCCTTACCGGGACAGGAGTCTTTTTCGAGACCCAGTACTTC.